This TCR beta chain comes out of a study of blood T cell repertoires in COVID-19. Study details: The United States, Italy and Spain provided the acute and convalescent COVID-19 samples. PBMCs, B-cell-depleted T cells, or T cells were the source of the cDNA or gDNA that made up the material.

This CDR3 contains 14 residues. Germline V gene data show CDR1 as SGDLS and CDR2 as YYNGEE. The germline V and J ends were trimmed by 4 bases and 1 base, with 9 bases remaining between them. In the original processing: Amplified reference gene primers provided the basis for estimating nucleated cell counts. Assay used: immunoSEQ multiplex PCR; TCRdb lists only in-frame clones, some missing. D and trimming come from the DNA, and the V and J calls and clone size come from that table. The sample yields about 300,000 clones, around 90% seen once. The specimen sequenced was peripheral blood. This sequence originates from a man aged 18 to 30 with active or convalescent COVID-19. V and J are TRBV9 and TRBJ1-5, with D unclear. CDR3 in DNA: TGTGCCAGCAGCTCAACAGCCAGCAATCAGCCCCAGCATTTT. This codes for CASSSTASNQPQHF.